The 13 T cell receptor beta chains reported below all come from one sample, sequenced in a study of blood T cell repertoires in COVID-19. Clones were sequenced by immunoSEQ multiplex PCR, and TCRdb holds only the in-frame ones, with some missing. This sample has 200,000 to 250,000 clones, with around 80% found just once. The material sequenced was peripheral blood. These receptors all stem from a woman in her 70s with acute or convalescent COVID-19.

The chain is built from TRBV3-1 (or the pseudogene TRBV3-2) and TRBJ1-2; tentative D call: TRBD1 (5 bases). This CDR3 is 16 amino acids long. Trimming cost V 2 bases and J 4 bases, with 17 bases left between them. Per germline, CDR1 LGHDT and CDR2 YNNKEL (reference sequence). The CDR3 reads CASSQSRTIRIYGYTF. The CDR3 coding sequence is TGTGCCAGCAGCCAAAGCCGGACAATCCGGATCTATGGCTACACCTTC.

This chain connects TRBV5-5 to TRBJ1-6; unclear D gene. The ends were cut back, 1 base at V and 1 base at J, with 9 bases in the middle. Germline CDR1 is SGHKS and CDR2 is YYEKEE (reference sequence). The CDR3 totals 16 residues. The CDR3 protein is CASSLLDPSYNSPLHF. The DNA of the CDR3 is TGTGCCAGCAGCTTGTTAGATCCATCCTATAATTCACCCCTCCACTTT.

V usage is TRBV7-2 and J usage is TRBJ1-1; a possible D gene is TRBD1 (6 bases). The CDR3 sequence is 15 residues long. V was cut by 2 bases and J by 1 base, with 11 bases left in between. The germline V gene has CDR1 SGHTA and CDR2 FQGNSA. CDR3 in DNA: TGTGCCAGCAGCTTATACTCGACAGGGAACACTGAAGCTTTCTTT. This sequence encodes CASSLYSTGNTEAFF.

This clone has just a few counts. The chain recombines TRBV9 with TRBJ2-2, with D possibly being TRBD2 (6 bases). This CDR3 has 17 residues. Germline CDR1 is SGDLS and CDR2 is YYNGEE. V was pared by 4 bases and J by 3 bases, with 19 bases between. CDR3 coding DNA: TGTGCCAGCAGCTTTGGAGGCCAGCGGGCCTACACCGGGGAGCTGTTTTTT. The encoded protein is CASSFGGQRAYTGELFF.

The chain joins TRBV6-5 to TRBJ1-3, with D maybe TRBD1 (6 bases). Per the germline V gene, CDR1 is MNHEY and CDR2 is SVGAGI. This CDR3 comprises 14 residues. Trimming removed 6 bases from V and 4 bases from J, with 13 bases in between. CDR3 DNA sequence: TGTGCCAGCAGCTGGCAGGGGCCCGGAAACACCATATATTTT. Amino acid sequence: CASSWQGPGNTIYF.

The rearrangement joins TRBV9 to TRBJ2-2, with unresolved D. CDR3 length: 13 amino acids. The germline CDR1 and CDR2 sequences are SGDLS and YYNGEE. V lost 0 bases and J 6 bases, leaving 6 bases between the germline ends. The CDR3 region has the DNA TGTGCCAGCAGCGTAGCTCCCGCCGGGGAGCTGTTTTTT. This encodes CASSVAPAGELFF.

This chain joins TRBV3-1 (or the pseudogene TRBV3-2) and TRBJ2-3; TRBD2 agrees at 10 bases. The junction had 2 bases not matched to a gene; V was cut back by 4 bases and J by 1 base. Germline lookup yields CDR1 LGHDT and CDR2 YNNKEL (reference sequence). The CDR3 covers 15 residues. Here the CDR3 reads CASSPGTSGTDTQYF. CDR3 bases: TGTGCCAGCAGCCCTGGGACTAGCGGCACAGATACGCAGTATTTT.

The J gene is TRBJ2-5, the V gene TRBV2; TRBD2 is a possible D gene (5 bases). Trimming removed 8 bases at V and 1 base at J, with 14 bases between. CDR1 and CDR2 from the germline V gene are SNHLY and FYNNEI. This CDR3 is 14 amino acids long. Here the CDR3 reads CASGRTGFQETQYF. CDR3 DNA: TGTGCCAGCGGGAGAACGGGGTTCCAAGAGACCCAGTACTTC. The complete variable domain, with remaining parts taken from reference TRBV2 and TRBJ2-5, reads EPEVTQTPSHQVTQMGQEVILRCVPISNHLYFYWYRQILGQKVEFLVSFYNNEISEKSEIFDDQFSVERPDGSNFTLKIRSTKLEDSAMYFCASGRTGFQETQYFGPGTRLLVL.

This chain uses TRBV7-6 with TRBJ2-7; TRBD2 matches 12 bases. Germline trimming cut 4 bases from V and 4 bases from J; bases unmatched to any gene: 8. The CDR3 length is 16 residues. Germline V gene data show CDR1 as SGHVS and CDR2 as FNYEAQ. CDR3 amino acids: CASSSGLAGTGYEQYF. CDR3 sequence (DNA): TGTGCCAGCAGCTCCGGACTAGCGGGGACGGGGTACGAGCAGTACTTC.

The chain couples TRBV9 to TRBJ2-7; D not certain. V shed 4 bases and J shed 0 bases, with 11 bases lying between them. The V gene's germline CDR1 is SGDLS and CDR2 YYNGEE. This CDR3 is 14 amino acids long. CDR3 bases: TGTGCCAGCAGCACCAATCCTAGCTCCTACGAGCAGTACTTC. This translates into CASSTNPSSYEQYF.

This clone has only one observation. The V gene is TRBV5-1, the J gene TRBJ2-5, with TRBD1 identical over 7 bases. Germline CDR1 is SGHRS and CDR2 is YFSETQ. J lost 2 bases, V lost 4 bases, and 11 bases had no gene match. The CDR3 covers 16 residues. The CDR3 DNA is TGCGCCAGCAGCAGATCGGGACAGCCGAATCAAGAGACCCAGTACTTC. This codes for CASSRSGQPNQETQYF.

The CDR3 DNA sequence: TGTGCCAGCAGTGGACAGGATCGGGCCACTGAAGCTTTCTTT. Protein sequence: CASSGQDRATEAFF. The chain is built from TRBV28 and TRBJ1-1; TRBD1 aligns across 7 bases. The CDR3 runs 14 residues. The V segment lost 5 bases and the J segment 4 bases; nucleotides outside the gene matches: 7. CDR1 is MDHEN and CDR2 is SYDVKM in the germline V gene.

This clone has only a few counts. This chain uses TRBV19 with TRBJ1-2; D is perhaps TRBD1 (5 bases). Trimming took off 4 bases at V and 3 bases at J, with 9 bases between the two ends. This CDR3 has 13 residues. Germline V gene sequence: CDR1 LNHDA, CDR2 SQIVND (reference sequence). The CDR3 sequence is CASSTTGYYGYTF. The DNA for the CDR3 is TGTGCCAGTAGTACTACAGGATACTATGGCTACACCTTC.